The T cell receptor (beta chain) under discussion was sequenced for a study of T cell responses to AZD1222 COVID-19 vaccine. Regarding the study as a whole: Spike regions recognized by vaccine-associated CD4 TCRs spanned the protein, led by 160-218 and 743-854. Scientists sampled the repertoires only once the peak T cell response had passed. A mostly white British donor set with more females was recruited, and clonal diversity was possibly underestimated.

This clone was seen a handful of times. The antigen is undetermined. The CDR3 length is 11 residues. The V and J ends lost 4 bases and 2 bases respectively, with 0 bases between them. Profiling relied on immunoSEQ multiplex PCR, and the TCRdb table lists in-frame clones only, not all of them. The data show 91,000 or so clones, 90% to 95% seen once. The source was peripheral blood, collected 28 days after the second AZD1222 dose. This clonotype was obtained from an adult who received the AZD1222 COVID-19 vaccine. The J gene is TRBJ2-1, the V gene TRBV12-3 or TRBV12-4; D uncertain. CDR3 protein: CASSSYNEQFF. In DNA form, the CDR3 reads TGTGCCAGCAGTTCCTACAATGAGCAGTTCTTC.